This TCR beta chain was retrieved from a study of somatic mutations in cytotoxic T cells in rheumatoid arthritis. Overall study: Patients had less than 35 ml EDTA blood drawn right after diagnosis, before any treatment. Findings and caveats of the study: CD8+ T-cell clonality showed no significant difference between rheumatoid arthritis patients and age-matched healthy controls. The targets (antigens) of the expanded CD8+ clones were not known.

Study processing details: After comparison against published virus-specific TCRB sequences, only a few of the patient CD8+ clones larger than 1% turned out to match them. Profiling relied on immunoSEQ multiplex PCR, and the TCRdb table lists in-frame clones only, not all of them. The D gene and trimming were derived from the DNA, and the V and J assignments and clone size from that table. The sample lists roughly 18,000 clones, over 60% seen once, with approximately 28% in the top ten. Germline lookup yields CDR1 SGHTS and CDR2 YDEGEE. V trimming: 4 bases; J trimming: 5 bases; junction bases outside the gene matches: 4. This CDR3 spans 14 amino acids. About this clone: Its antigen is not identified.

The V and J genes are TRBV5-8 and TRBJ2-1; 9 nucleotides match TRBD2. Input material: CD8+ T cells sorted from blood. The receptor was isolated from an adult with rheumatoid arthritis. The CDR3 sequence: CASSSGGQHNEQFF. The CDR3 DNA sequence: TGTGCCAGCAGCAGCGGGGGGCAACACAATGAGCAGTTCTTC. The full variable domain, completed using reference TRBV5-8 and TRBJ2-1, is EAGVTQSPTHLIKTRGQQATLRCSPISGHTSVYWYQQALGLGLQFLLWYDEGEERNRGNFPPRFSGRQFPNYSSELNVNALELEDSALYLCASSSGGQHNEQFFGPGTRLTVL.